Presented here are 32 T cell receptor beta chains from one specimen sequenced in a study of PD-1 blockade in classical Hodgkin lymphoma. Brentuximab vedotin exposure varied among the patients, all of whom had relapsed after autologous stem cell transplantation. Generated by immunoSEQ multiplex PCR, the TCRdb table keeps only in-frame clones and is missing some. This table has about 24,000 clones, 60% to 80% appearing once. The input for sequencing was peripheral blood mononuclear cells (PBMCs), taken at baseline. The source is a human donor with classical Hodgkin lymphoma.

This clone appeared a single time. The rearrangement joins TRBV10-3 to TRBJ1-5; no clear D. There are 15 residues in the CDR3. V dropped 0 bases and J dropped 4 bases, with 10 bases sitting between them. CDR1 and CDR2 from the germline V gene are ENHRY and SYGVKD. CDR3 sequence (DNA): TGTGCCATCAGTGAGTCAAAGGGCGGGAATCAGCCCCAGCATTTT. Protein sequence: CAISESKGGNQPQHF.

In this sample, this clone turned up once. The chain carries TRBV23-1 and TRBJ1-5; tentatively, D is TRBD1 (6 bases). TRBV23-1 is reported as an ORF; its role is uncertain. The CDR3 length is 16 residues. V gave up 3 bases and J gave up 5 bases, with 17 bases separating them. The CDR3, as DNA: TGCGCCAGCAGTCAGCAGAACAGGGTCTTTGATCAGCCCCAGCATTTT. Protein product: CASSQQNRVFDQPQHF.

The V call is TRBV7-6, the J call TRBJ2-7; D possibly matches TRBD1 or TRBD2 (5 bases each). The CDR3 covers 17 residues. Trimming took 5 bases from V and 3 from J, leaving 23 bases between them. Germline V gives CDR1 SGHVS, CDR2 FNYEAQ. The CDR3 here is CASSPVGTGVFFYEQYF. The CDR3 DNA sequence: TGTGCCAGCAGCCCGGTTGGGACCGGGGTATTCTTCTACGAGCAGTACTTC.

This chain connects TRBV5-4 to TRBJ2-7; D tentatively fits TRBD1 or TRBD2 (5 bases each). This CDR3 has 13 amino acids. V was shortened by 4 bases and J by 2 bases, with 10 bases between the two germline ends. Looked up from germline, CDR1 is SGHNT and CDR2 is YYREEE (reference sequence). As DNA, the CDR3 is TGTGCCAGCAGCCACGGGGACCCCTACGAGCAGTACTTC. Translation gives CASSHGDPYEQYF. Complete variable domain (other parts from reference TRBV5-4 and TRBJ2-7): ETGVTQSPTHLIKTRGQQVTLRCSSQSGHNTVSWYQQALGQGPQFIFQYYREEENGRGNFPPRFSGLQFPNYSSELNVNALELDDSALYLCASSHGDPYEQYFGPGTRLTVT.

The V call is TRBV19, the J call TRBJ2-1, with 7 nucleotides matching TRBD1. Looked up from germline, CDR1 is LNHDA and CDR2 is SQIVND (reference sequence). The CDR3 loop spans 15 amino acids. V lost 5 bases, J lost 2 bases, and 6 bases stayed unmatched. The CDR3, as DNA: TGTGCCAGTAGTTCTGGGCAGGGGGCCTACAATGAGCAGTTCTTC. Translating it yields CASSSGQGAYNEQFF.

The chain combines TRBV6-1 with TRBJ1-2; D is uncertain. V lost 2 bases, J lost 7 bases, and 14 bases lay in between. The CDR3 covers 14 residues. Germline V CDR1 and CDR2: MNHNS, SASEGT. CDR3 protein: CASSEQWGGIGYTF. In nucleotides, the CDR3 is TGTGCCAGCAGTGAACAATGGGGTGGAATTGGCTACACCTTC.

J is TRBJ2-7 and V is TRBV7-2; TRBD2 aligns across 14 bases. This CDR3 has 15 amino acids. The J segment lost 4 bases and the V segment lost 5 bases, leaving 4 bases of the junction unmatched. Germline CDR1 and CDR2: SGHTA and FQGNSA. CDR3 sequence reads: CASSVTSGGGYEQYF. The CDR3 DNA reads TGTGCCAGCAGCGTGACTAGCGGGGGGGGGTACGAGCAGTACTTC.

The genes are TRBV15 and TRBJ2-2; D is uncertain. The germline gives CDR1 LNHNV, CDR2 YYDKDF (reference sequence). The CDR3 totals 15 residues. Trimming left V 0 bases short and J 0 bases short, with 5 bases between. The CDR3 nucleotides are TGTGCCACCAGCAGAGAAGTAGCGAACACCGGGGAGCTGTTTTTT. Its translation: CATSREVANTGELFF.

This clone showed up just a few times. The chain links TRBV27 to TRBJ2-7; D is possibly TRBD1 (6 bases). The ends were cut back, 4 bases at V and 6 bases at J, with 22 bases in the middle. CDR3 length: 16 residues. The V gene's germline CDR1 is MNHEY and CDR2 SMNVEV (reference sequence). In DNA form, the CDR3 reads TGTGCCAGCAGTTCCACTCCCGGGACATCTTTTTTCGAGCAGTACTTC. Protein product: CASSSTPGTSFFEQYF.

The rearrangement joins TRBV7-2 to TRBJ1-4; TRBD1 matches 11 bases. The CDR3 has 16 amino acids. V lost 5 bases to trimming and J lost 8 bases; unmatched junction nucleotides: 10. Germline assignment: CDR1 SGHTA and CDR2 FQGNSA. Here the CDR3 DNA reads TGTGCCAGCAGCGCCTATAAGGGACAGGGGGACGAAAAACTGTTTTTT. Translation gives CASSAYKGQGDEKLFF. The variable domain in full, completed from reference TRBV7-2 and TRBJ1-4, reads GAGVSQSPSNKVTEKGKDVELRCDPISGHTALYWYRQSLGQGLEFLIYFQGNSAPDKSGLPSDRFSAERTGGSVSTLTIQRTQQEDSAVYLCASSAYKGQGDEKLFFGSGTQLSVL.

The J gene is TRBJ2-2, the V gene TRBV10-3, with D possibly matching TRBD2 (5 bases). Per germline, CDR1 ENHRY and CDR2 SYGVKD. Trimming took off 4 bases at V and 0 bases at J, with 6 bases between the two ends. This CDR3 spans 14 amino acids. This CDR3 reads CAISVGANTGELFF. The CDR3 DNA sequence: TGTGCCATCAGTGTCGGGGCGAACACCGGGGAGCTGTTTTTT.

The chain recombines TRBV19 with TRBJ1-1, with unresolved D. The CDR3 contains 12 residues. Trimming left V 5 bases short and J 4 bases short, with 8 bases between. Germline CDR1 is LNHDA and CDR2 is SQIVND (reference sequence). Written as DNA, the CDR3 is TGTGCCAGTAGTCGTCTGGCCACTGAAGCTTTCTTT. Amino acids: CASSRLATEAFF. Complete variable domain (other parts from reference TRBV19 and TRBJ1-1): DGGITQSPKYLFRKEGQNVTLSCEQNLNHDAMYWYRQDPGQGLRLIYYSQIVNDFQKGDIAEGYSVSREKKESFPLTVTSAQKNPTAFYLCASSRLATEAFFGQGTRLTVV.

This clone came up once. The rearrangement joins TRBV7-8 to TRBJ2-3; unclear D gene. Germline loops: CDR1 SGHVS, CDR2 FQNEAQ. Trimming stripped 0 bases from V and 2 bases from J, with 6 bases between. The CDR3 totals 14 residues. The CDR3 DNA sequence: TGTGCCAGCAGCTTAGCGGCGCCCACAGATACGCAGTATTTT. Amino acid sequence: CASSLAAPTDTQYF.

The V call is TRBV30, the J call TRBJ2-1; D uncertain. This CDR3 has 13 amino acids. Trimming cost V 0 bases and J 2 bases, with 5 bases left between them. The V gene's germline CDR1 is GTSNPN and CDR2 SVGIG (reference sequence). The CDR3 nucleotides are TGTGCCTGGAGTGTAGGCCCCTACAATGAGCAGTTCTTC. Protein product: CAWSVGPYNEQFF.

The chain combines TRBV29-1 with TRBJ1-1, with no clear D. The CDR3 has 13 residues. V was trimmed by 1 base and J by 0 bases, leaving 6 bases between them. Germline V CDR1 and CDR2: SQVTM, ANQGSEA. The CDR3 DNA reads as TGCAGCGTTGAAGGCACATTGAACACTGAAGCTTTCTTT. Protein: CSVEGTLNTEAFF.

The CDR3 coding sequence is TGTGCCAGCAGCTTGCTCCGGAACGCAAACACCGGGGAGCTGTTTTTT. Translation: CASSLLRNANTGELFF. The chain has TRBV5-6 and TRBJ2-2; D not certain. CDR3 size: 16 residues. In germline, CDR1 is SGHDT, CDR2 YYEEEE. V was trimmed by 1 base and J by 2 bases, leaving 12 bases between them. The whole variable domain, remainder taken from reference TRBV5-6 and TRBJ2-2, is DAGVTQSPTHLIKTRGQQVTLRCSPKSGHDTVSWYQQALGQGPQFIFQYYEEEERQRGNFPDRFSGHQFPNYSSELNVNALLLGDSALYLCASSLLRNANTGELFFGEGSRLTVL.

The chain links TRBV25-1 to TRBJ1-1; D is perhaps TRBD1 (6 bases). V gave up 4 bases and J gave up 1 base, with 13 bases separating them. CDR3 size: 15 residues. Germline CDR1 MGHDK, CDR2 SYGVNS. The CDR3 loop reads CASSAPTGKNTEAFF. The CDR3, as DNA: TGTGCCAGCAGTGCGCCGACAGGAAAGAACACTGAAGCTTTCTTT. Together with reference TRBV25-1 and TRBJ1-1, the CDR3 gives the full variable domain: EADIYQTPRYLVIGTGKKITLECSQTMGHDKMYWYQQDPGMELHLIHYSYGVNSTEKGDLSSESTVSRIRTEHFPLTLESARPSHTSQYLCASSAPTGKNTEAFFGQGTRLTVV.

The chain links TRBV28 to TRBJ1-1; D unclear. CDR3 length: 13 amino acids. Trimming removed 8 bases at V and 1 base at J, with 11 bases between. Germline loops: CDR1 MDHEN, CDR2 SYDVKM. CDR3 loop: CASRDGENTEAFF. The DNA for the CDR3 is TGTGCCAGCCGAGACGGAGAGAACACTGAAGCTTTCTTT.

This sequence joins TRBV20-1 and TRBJ2-3; D is ambiguous. Trimming removed 3 bases at V and 5 bases at J, with 6 bases between. Germline V gene data show CDR1 as DFQATT and CDR2 as SNEGSKA (reference sequence). The CDR3 runs to 11 residues. The CDR3 loop is CSARVGDTQYF. Here the CDR3 DNA reads TGCAGTGCTAGGGTGGGAGATACGCAGTATTTT.

This chain links TRBV7-9 with TRBJ2-7, with TRBD1 matching 8 bases. Germline CDR1 is SEHNR and CDR2 is FQNEAQ (reference sequence). The CDR3 runs 14 residues. The V gene end was trimmed by 4 bases and the J gene end by 2 bases; junction bases not matched to a gene: 4. CDR3 coding DNA: TGTGCCAGCAGCTCAGGGGGCGCGACCTACGAGCAGTACTTC. This gives the protein CASSSGGATYEQYF.

The rearrangement joins TRBV27 to TRBJ1-6; no clear D gene. Trimming left V 4 bases short and J 7 bases short, with 5 bases between. The length of the CDR3 is 12 residues. Per the germline V gene, CDR1 is MNHEY and CDR2 is SMNVEV (reference sequence). The CDR3 region is CASSSRNSPLHF. The CDR3 DNA is TGTGCCAGCAGTTCCAGGAATTCACCCCTCCACTTT.

This clone appeared a few times. The chain has TRBV9 and TRBJ1-1, with D maybe TRBD1 (5 bases). CDR1 and CDR2 from the germline V gene are SGDLS and YYNGEE. This CDR3 has 13 residues. Trimming shortened V by 0 bases and J by 4 bases, and 7 bases separated the two germline ends. CDR3 in amino acids: CASSVGGATEAFF. The CDR3 DNA reads TGTGCCAGCAGCGTAGGAGGGGCCACTGAAGCTTTCTTT.

There are a few counts of this clone. CDR3 bases: TGCGCCAGCAGCCGCCTGGGCGGCGAAAAACTGTTTTTT. Translated: CASSRLGGEKLFF. The chain carries TRBV4-1 and TRBJ1-4; D remains unclear. V gave up 4 bases and J gave up 8 bases, with 11 bases separating them. The CDR3 totals 13 residues. Germline values: CDR1 MGHRA, CDR2 YSYEKL.

The V gene is TRBV27, the J gene TRBJ1-2, with unresolved D. Germline CDR1 MNHEY, CDR2 SMNVEV (reference sequence). The V end was cut by 2 bases, the J end by 7 bases, with 20 bases between. The CDR3 loop spans 16 amino acids. In nucleotides, the CDR3 is TGTGCCAGCAGTTTAGAAGGAACGGCCAGCGCCTCTGGCTACACCTTC. It yields the protein CASSLEGTASASGYTF.

In regard to this clone: It is unclear where the CDR3 begins or ends on the DNA, so no DNA is shown, and the CDR3 is as TCRdb lists it. The chain combines TRBV21-1 with TRBJ1-3; TRBD1, the D gene given by the table, was not confirmed from the DNA. TRBV21-1 has pseudogene status. The CDR3 length equals 16 residues, ends included. This CDR3 reads CASNVGQGNSGNTIYF.

This sequence joins TRBV19 and TRBJ2-5, with 9 bases identical to TRBD2. In germline, CDR1 is LNHDA, CDR2 SQIVND (reference sequence). The CDR3 loop spans 19 amino acids. V dropped 2 bases and J dropped 0; count of bases not matched to a gene: 13. The CDR3 is CASSISIGLATFNQETQYF. The CDR3 DNA follows: TGTGCCAGTAGTATATCTATTGGACTAGCGACCTTTAACCAAGAGACCCAGTACTTC.

The chain combines TRBV27 with TRBJ2-5, with 7 bases fitting TRBD1. The J call may be mistaken, given a closer DNA end match to TRBJ2-7. Germline V gene data show CDR1 as MNHEY and CDR2 as SMNVEV (reference sequence). This CDR3 comprises 14 residues. CDR3 sequence: CASSFSGQHPEQYF. CDR3 DNA sequence: TGTGCCAGCAGTTTTTCGGGACAGCATCCCGAGCAGTACTTC.

This clone was detected a few times. The chain joins TRBV9 to TRBJ1-1; weak D call: TRBD1 (6 bases). The CDR3 runs to 14 residues. V gave up 3 bases and J gave up 6 bases, with 15 bases separating them. Germline assignment: CDR1 SGDLS and CDR2 YYNGEE. CDR3 amino acids: CASSEYQGLAEAFF. Written as DNA, the CDR3 is TGTGCCAGCAGCGAATATCAGGGGTTGGCTGAAGCTTTCTTT.

The chain employs TRBV6-5 and TRBJ1-1; D is ambiguous. This CDR3 region has 15 residues. With 5 bases removed from V and 0 bases from J, the gap between germline ends came to 13 bases. Germline V gene lookup returns CDR1 MNHEY and CDR2 SVGAGI. CDR3: CASSVSGDLNTEAFF. The CDR3 DNA sequence: TGTGCCAGCAGTGTATCCGGGGATCTGAACACTGAAGCTTTCTTT.

This clone rates as medium-sized. The genes are TRBV7-6 and TRBJ1-2; 8 bases align to TRBD1. The CDR3 totals 15 residues. Per the germline V gene, CDR1 is SGHVS and CDR2 is FNYEAQ. After removal of 5 bases from V and 8 bases from J, the junction contained 13 bases not matched to a gene. CDR3 nucleotides: TGTGCCAGCAGCCCATCAGGGGGCGGCTTCATCGGCTACACCTTC. It codes for CASSPSGGGFIGYTF.

The chain recombines TRBV25-1 with TRBJ1-1; tentative D call: TRBD1 (5 bases). CDR3 size: 12 residues. Germline CDR1 reads MGHDK; CDR2 reads SYGVNS. V was cut by 5 bases and J by 8 bases, with 12 bases left in between. CDR3 loop: CASSPGGSEAFF. CDR3 nucleotide sequence: TGTGCCAGCAGTCCTGGGGGGTCGGAAGCTTTCTTT.

The chain has TRBV19 and TRBJ2-7; D could derive from TRBD1 or TRBD2 (5 bases each). The V gene's germline CDR1 is LNHDA and CDR2 SQIVND (reference sequence). The CDR3 loop spans 14 amino acids. The V gene lost 5 bases and the J gene lost 2 bases, with 13 bases spanning the gap. The CDR3 DNA reads as TGTGCCAGTAGTTCTCGGGACGTCGCCTACGAGCAGTACTTC. This gives the protein CASSSRDVAYEQYF.